This T cell receptor beta chain was sequenced in a study of CXCR3-negative and CXCR3-positive naive CD8 T cells. Overall study findings and caveats: Naive cells with CXCR3 showed TRB CDR3s that were more hydrophobic than those in CXCR3-negative naive cells.

With respect to this clonotype: What it recognizes is unknown.

Libraries of TRB cDNA were made by 5' RACE and carried UMIs. TCRdb reprocessed the 5' RACE reads and keeps a single row for each CDR3 protein, giving no DNA. The sample holds some 150,000 distinct CDR3 sequences. CDR3 length: 15 residues. Germline values: CDR1 SQVTM, CDR2 ANQGSEA. The sample consisted of naive CXCR3+ CD8+ T cells from blood. Noted subset: CD45RO-CCR7+CD27+CD95- naive CD8+ T cells expressing CXCR3 (TNR3+). The V and J genes are TRBV29-1 and TRBJ2-7; with no DNA, the TCRdb D assignment of TRBD1 cannot be verified. The TCR sequence derives from a human donor in good health. Some clones in this sample may be carry-over from other donors' samples. The CDR3 loop reads CSVEWDRGLVDEQYF.